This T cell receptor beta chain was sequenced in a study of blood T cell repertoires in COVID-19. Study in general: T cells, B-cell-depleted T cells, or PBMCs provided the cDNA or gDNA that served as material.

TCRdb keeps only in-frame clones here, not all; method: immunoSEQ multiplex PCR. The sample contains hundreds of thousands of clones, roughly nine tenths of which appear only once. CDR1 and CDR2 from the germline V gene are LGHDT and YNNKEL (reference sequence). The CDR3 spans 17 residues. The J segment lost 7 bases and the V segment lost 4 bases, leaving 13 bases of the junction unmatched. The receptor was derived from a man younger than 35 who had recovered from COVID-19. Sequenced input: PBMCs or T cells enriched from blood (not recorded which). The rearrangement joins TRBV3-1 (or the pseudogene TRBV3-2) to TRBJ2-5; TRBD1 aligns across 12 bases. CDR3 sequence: CASSRPGQGANAGTQYF. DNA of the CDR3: TGTGCCAGCAGCCGACCGGGACAGGGGGCTAATGCTGGGACCCAGTACTTC.